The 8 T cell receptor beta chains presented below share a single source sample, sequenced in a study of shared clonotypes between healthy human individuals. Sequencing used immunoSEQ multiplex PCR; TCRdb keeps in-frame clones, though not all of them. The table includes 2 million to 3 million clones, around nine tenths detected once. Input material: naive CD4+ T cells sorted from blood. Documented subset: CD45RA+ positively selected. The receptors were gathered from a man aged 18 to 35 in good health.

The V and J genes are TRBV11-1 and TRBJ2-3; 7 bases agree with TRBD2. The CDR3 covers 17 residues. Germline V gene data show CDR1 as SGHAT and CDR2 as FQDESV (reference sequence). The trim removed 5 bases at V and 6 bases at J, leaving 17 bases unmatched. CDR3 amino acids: CASSLLVGTIPGDTQYF. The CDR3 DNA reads TGTGCCAGCAGCCTTCTAGTTGGGACTATCCCTGGGGATACGCAGTATTTT.

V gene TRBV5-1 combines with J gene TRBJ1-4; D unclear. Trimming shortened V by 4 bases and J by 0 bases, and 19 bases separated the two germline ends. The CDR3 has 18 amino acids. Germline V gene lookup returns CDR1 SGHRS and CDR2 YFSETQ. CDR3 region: CASSAGKFLTATNEKLFF. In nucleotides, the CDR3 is TGCGCCAGCAGCGCCGGGAAATTCTTGACTGCAACTAATGAAAAACTGTTTTTT.

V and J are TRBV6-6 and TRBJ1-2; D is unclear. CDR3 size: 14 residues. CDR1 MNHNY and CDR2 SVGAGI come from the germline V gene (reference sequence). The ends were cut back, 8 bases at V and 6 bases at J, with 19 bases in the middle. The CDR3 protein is CASPKTANGDGYTF. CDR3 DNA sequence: TGTGCCAGCCCTAAAACGGCCAACGGAGATGGCTACACCTTC.

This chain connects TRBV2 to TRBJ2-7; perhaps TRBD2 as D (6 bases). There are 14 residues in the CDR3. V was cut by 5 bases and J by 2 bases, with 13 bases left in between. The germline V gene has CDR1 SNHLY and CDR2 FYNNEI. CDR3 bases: TGTGCCAGCAGTTCCCGGGACTGGACCTACGAGCAGTACTTC. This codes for CASSSRDWTYEQYF.

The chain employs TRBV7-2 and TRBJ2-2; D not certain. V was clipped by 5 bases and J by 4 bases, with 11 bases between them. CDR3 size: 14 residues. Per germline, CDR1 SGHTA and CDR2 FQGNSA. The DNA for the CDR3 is TGTGCCAGCAGCGTCGTAAAAATCACCGGGGAGCTGTTTTTT. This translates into CASSVVKITGELFF.

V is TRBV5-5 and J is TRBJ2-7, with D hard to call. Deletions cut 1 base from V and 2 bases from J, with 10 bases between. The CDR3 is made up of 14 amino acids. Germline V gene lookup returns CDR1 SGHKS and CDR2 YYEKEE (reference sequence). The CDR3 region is CASSLRLQTYEQYF. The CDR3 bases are TGTGCCAGCAGCTTGCGACTGCAAACCTACGAGCAGTACTTC.

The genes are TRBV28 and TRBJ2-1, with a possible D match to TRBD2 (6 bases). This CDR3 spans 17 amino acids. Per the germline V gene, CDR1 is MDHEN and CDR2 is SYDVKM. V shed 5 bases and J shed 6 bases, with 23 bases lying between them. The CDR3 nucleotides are TGTGCCAGCAGTACCGGGACTGGGCAGGGTAATCCCAATGAGCAGTTCTTC. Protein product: CASSTGTGQGNPNEQFF.

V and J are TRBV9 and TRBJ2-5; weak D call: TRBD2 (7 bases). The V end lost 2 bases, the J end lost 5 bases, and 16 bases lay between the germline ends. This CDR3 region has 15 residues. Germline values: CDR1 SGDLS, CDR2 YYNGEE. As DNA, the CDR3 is TGTGCCAGCAGCGTCTCCAGCGGGACAAGTGAGACCCAGTACTTC. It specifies CASSVSSGTSETQYF. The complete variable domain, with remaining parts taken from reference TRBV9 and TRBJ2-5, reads DSGVTQTPKHLITATGQRVTLRCSPRSGDLSVYWYQQSLDQGLQFLIQYYNGEERAKGNILERFSAQQFPDLHSELNLSSLELGDSALYFCASSVSSGTSETQYFGPGTRLLVL.